This T cell receptor (beta chain) emerged from a study of cytomegalovirus exposure and HLA in healthy donors. Study conclusions and caveats: A later analysis found common viral pathogens apparently linked to several of the most significant clusters.

The PCR employed 60 Vbeta primers together with 13 Jbeta primers. The method was immunoSEQ multiplex PCR; TCRdb's version includes in-frame clones alone and lacks a portion of them. The sample holds 180,000 or so clones, 60% to 85% seen once. With respect to this clone: The antigen remains unidentified.

The germline gives CDR1 MDHEN, CDR2 SYDVKM. Between the trimmed V and J ends, which lost 3 bases and 5 bases, there was a span of 16 bases. The CDR3 has 15 residues. This TCR came from a female donor in good health and CMV-seronegative. This sequence joins TRBV28 and TRBJ1-2; D gene uncertain. Specimen: PBMCs. CDR3 DNA sequence: TGTGCCAGCAGTTTTCGTTACCGGCAGGCGTATGGCTACACCTTC. It codes for CASSFRYRQAYGYTF.